This T cell receptor (beta chain) was sequenced during a study of T cells after yellow fever vaccination. There are a few counts of this clonotype. As yet, its antigen is unknown. TCRdb passed the 5' RACE reads through MiXCR, listing each CDR3 protein once. The sample lists 340,000 or so distinct CDR3 sequences, around 12% occurring once. There are 14 residues in the CDR3. The V end was cut by 5 bases, the J end by 3 bases, with 14 bases between. Germline V gene data show CDR1 as SNHLY and CDR2 as FYNNEI. Study-wide points: Contamination of FACS-sorted repertoires by abundant clonotypes from the bulk population could occur.

This chain links TRBV2 with TRBJ2-7, with D possibly TRBD2 on 6 matching bases. This clonotype was sampled from a man between 18 and 29 years old who received the YFV17D yellow fever vaccine. The sequenced sample was CD4+ T cells sorted from PBMCs, obtained 15 days after the yellow fever booster vaccination. The CDR3 bases are TGTGCCAGCAGTTCTGCAGGCGGGGACTACGAGCAGTACTTC. Amino acids: CASSSAGGDYEQYF.